Here is one TCR beta chain with its context. No antigen is known for it. Per-nucleotide qualities are absent, and no much larger clonotype sits a single base away. Survey-level sequencing on the immunoSEQ platform was used to profile the TCR beta chain repertoires. In the original analysis: Repertoire diversity was measured with the inverse Simpson index, and CDR3 amino acid length spectratypes and V-J pairing frequencies were compared. Clonotypes specific to SARS-CoV-2, CMV, influenza A and EBV were annotated by matching TCR beta CDR3 sequences against VDJdb. TCRdb carries this immuneACCESS record with in-frame sequences only. Its versions omit some clonotypes, under half of them owing to an unresolved V gene in the studies checked, with the rest unexplained. V and J calls and clone size are those listed in that table; D and trimming were worked out from the DNA. Recorded for this sample are tens of thousands of clones; just under 95% of them occurred a single time. The top ten constitute roughly 4% of the sample.

These data belong to a study (dated by TCRdb to about 2022). PBMCs were isolated from peripheral blood, and genomic DNA from unsorted PBMCs was used for TCR beta sequencing. General study outcomes and caveats: According to the authors, more investigation is needed, including longitudinal sampling and evaluation of a control group.

Sequencing was carried out using PBMCs. The TCR comes from a man aged 35 to 55 with rheumatoid arthritis.

The CDR3 is CASSSVGAVSGANVLTF. The DNA sequence is given as TGTGCCAGCAGCTCCGTGGGGGCCGTCTCTGGGGCCAACGTCCTGACTTTC. The rearranged chain carries TRBV2 and TRBJ2-6, and perhaps TRBD1 as D gene, on 6 matching bases. Relative to germline, V is 6 bases shorter and J is 0 bases shorter, with 15 bases between their ends. The CDR3 starts with the cysteine, ends with the phenylalanine, and has 17 residues. Only the CDR3 DNA stays, 51 bases, in frame from base 1. From the germline V gene, CDR1 is SNHLY and CDR2 is FYNNEI. The variable domain in full, with residues beyond the CDR3 obtained from the reference TRBV2 and TRBJ2-6 genes, is EPEVTQTPSHQVTQMGQEVILRCVPISNHLYFYWYRQILGQKVEFLVSFYNNEISEKSEIFDDQFSVERPDGSNFTLKIRSTKLEDSAMYFCASSSVGAVSGANVLTFGAGSRLTVL.